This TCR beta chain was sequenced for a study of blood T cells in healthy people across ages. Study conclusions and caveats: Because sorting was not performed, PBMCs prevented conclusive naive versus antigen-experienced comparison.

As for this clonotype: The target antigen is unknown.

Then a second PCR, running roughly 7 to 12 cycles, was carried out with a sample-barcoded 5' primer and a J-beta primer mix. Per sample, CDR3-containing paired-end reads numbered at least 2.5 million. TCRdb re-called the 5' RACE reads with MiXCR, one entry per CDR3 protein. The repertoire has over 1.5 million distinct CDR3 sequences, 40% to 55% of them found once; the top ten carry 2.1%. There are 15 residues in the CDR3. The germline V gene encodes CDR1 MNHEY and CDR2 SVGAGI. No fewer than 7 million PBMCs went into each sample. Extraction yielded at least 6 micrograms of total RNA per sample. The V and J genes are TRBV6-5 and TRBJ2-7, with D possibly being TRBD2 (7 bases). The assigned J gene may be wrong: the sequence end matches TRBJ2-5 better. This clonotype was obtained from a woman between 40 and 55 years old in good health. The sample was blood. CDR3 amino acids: CASRAYGGGRETQYF. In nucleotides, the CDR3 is TGTGCCAGCAGGGCCTATGGGGGGGGCCGAGAGACCCAGTACTTC.